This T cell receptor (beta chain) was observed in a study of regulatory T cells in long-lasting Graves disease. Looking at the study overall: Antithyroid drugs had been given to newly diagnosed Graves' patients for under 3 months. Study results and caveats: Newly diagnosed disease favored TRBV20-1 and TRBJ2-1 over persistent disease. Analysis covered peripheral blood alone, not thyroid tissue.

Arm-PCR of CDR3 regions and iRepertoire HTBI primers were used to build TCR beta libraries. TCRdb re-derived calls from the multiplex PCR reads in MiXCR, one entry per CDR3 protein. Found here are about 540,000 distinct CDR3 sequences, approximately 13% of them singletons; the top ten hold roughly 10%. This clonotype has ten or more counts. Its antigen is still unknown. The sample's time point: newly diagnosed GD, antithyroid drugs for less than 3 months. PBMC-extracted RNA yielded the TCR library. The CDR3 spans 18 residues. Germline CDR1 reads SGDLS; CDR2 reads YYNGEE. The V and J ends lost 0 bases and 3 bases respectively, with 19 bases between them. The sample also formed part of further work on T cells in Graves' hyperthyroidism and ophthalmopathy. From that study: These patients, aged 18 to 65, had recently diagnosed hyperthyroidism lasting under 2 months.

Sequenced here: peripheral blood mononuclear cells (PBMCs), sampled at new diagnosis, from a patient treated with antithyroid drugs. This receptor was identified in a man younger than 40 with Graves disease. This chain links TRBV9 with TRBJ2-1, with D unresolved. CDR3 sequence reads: CASSVDGLLPHIYNEQFF. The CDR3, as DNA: TGTGCCAGCAGCGTAGATGGTCTCCTACCTCATATCTACAATGAGCAGTTCTTC. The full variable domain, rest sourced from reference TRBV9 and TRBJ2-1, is DSGVTQTPKHLITATGQRVTLRCSPRSGDLSVYWYQQSLDQGLQFLIQYYNGEERAKGNILERFSAQQFPDLHSELNLSSLELGDSALYFCASSVDGLLPHIYNEQFFGPGTRLTVL.